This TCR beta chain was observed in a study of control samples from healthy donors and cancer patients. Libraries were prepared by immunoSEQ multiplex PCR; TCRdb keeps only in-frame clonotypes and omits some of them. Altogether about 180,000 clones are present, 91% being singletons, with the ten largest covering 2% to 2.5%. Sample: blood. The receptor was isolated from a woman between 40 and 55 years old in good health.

CDR3 bases: TGTGCCAGTAGTATAGAGGTCGGGGGGACCTACAATGAGCAGTTCTTC. This sequence encodes CASSIEVGGTYNEQFF. The chain carries TRBV19 and TRBJ2-1; TRBD2 matches at 7 bases. Germline V gene sequence: CDR1 LNHDA, CDR2 SQIVND (reference sequence). Losses at the gene ends were 0 bases for V and 2 bases for J; bases not matched to a gene: 4. The CDR3 loop spans 16 amino acids.